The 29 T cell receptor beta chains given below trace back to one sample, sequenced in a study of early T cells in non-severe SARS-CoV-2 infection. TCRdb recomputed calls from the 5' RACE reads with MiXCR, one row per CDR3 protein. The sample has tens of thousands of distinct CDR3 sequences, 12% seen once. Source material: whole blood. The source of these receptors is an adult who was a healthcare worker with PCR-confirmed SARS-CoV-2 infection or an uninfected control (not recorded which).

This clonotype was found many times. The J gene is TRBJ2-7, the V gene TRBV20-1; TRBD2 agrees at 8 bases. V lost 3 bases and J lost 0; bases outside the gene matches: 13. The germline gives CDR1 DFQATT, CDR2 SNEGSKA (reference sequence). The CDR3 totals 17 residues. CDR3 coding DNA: TGCAGTGCTAGCCCTCTTCGGACTAGCTCTTCCTCCTACGAGCAGTACTTC. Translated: CSASPLRTSSSSYEQYF.

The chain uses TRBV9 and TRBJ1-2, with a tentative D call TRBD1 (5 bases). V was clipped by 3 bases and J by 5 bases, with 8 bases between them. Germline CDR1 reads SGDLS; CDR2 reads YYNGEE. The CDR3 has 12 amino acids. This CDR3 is CASSDRTYGYTF. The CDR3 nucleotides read TGTGCCAGCAGCGACCGGACATATGGCTACACCTTC.

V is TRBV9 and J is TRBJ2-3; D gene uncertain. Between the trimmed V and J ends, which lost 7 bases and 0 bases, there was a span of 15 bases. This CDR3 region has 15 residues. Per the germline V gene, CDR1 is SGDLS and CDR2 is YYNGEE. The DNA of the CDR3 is TGTGCCAGCGCGACCTCGCTAACCAGCACAGATACGCAGTATTTT. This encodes CASATSLTSTDTQYF.

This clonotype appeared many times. The CDR3 DNA is TGTGCCAGCAGTCCTACAGGGGTTATGAACACTGAAGCTTTCTTT. Encoded protein: CASSPTGVMNTEAFF. The chain links TRBV12-3 or TRBV12-4 to TRBJ1-1, with 7 bases matching TRBD1. The junction had 6 bases not matched to a gene; V was cut back by 5 bases and J by 0 bases. The CDR3 covers 15 residues.

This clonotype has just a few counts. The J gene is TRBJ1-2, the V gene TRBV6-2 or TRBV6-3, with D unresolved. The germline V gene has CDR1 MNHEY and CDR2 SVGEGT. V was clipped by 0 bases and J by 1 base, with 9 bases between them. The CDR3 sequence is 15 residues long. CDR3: CASSYSIPINYGYTF. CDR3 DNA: TGTGCCAGCAGTTACTCGATTCCGATTAACTATGGCTACACCTTC.

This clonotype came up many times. The DNA of the CDR3 is TGCGCCAGCAGGGGGCAGGATGAAGCTTTCTTT. Its protein is CASRGQDEAFF. The J gene is TRBJ1-1, the V gene TRBV4-3, with D possibly TRBD1 on 5 matching bases. CDR1 is LGHNA, CDR2 YSLEER, per germline. The CDR3 runs to 11 residues. V lost 6 bases and J lost 7, with 9 bases in between.

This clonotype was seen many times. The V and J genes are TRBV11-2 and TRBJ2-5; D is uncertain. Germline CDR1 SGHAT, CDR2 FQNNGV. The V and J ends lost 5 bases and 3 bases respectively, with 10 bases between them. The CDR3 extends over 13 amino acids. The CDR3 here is CASSTDLEETQYF. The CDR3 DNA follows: TGTGCCAGCAGCACGGACCTGGAAGAGACCCAGTACTTC.

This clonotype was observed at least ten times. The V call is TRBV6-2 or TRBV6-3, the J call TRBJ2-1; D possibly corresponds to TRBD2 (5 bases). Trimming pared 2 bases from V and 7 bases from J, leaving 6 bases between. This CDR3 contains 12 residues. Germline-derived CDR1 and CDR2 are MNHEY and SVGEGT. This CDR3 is CASSYGGNEQFF. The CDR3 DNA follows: TGTGCCAGCAGTTACGGAGGTAATGAGCAGTTCTTC.

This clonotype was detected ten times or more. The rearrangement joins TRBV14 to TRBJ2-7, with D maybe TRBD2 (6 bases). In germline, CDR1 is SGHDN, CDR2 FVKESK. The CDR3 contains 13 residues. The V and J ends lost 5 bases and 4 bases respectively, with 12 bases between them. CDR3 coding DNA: TGTGCCAGCAGCTTACAGGACTATTACGAGCAGTACTTC. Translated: CASSLQDYYEQYF.

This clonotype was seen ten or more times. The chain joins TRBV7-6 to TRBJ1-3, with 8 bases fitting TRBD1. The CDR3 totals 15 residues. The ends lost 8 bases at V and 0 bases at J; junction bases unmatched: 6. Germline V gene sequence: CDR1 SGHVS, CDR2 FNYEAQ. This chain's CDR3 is CASGGTGLSGNTIYF. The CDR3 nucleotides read TGTGCCAGCGGAGGGACAGGCCTCTCTGGAAACACCATATATTTT.

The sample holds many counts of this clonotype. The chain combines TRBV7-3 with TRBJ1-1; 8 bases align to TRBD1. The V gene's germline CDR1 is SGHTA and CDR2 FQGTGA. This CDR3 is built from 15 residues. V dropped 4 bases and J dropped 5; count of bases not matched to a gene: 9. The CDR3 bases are TGTGCCAGCAGCTCAACAGGGGGAGGTGGTACTGAAGCTTTCTTT. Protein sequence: CASSSTGGGGTEAFF.

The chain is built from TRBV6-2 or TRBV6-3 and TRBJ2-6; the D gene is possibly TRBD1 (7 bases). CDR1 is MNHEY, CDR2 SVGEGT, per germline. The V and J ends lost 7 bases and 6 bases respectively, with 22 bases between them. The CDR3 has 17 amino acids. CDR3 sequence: CASTETGTFFSANVLTF. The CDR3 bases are TGTGCCAGCACCGAGACAGGGACTTTTTTCTCGGCCAACGTCCTGACTTTC.

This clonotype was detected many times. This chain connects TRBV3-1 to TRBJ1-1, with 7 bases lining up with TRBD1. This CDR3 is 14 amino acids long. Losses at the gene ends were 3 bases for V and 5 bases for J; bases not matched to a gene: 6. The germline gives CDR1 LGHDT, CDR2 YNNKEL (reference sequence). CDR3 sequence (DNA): TGTGCCAGCAGCCAGACAGCCAGGGGGACTGAAGCTTTCTTT. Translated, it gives CASSQTARGTEAFF.

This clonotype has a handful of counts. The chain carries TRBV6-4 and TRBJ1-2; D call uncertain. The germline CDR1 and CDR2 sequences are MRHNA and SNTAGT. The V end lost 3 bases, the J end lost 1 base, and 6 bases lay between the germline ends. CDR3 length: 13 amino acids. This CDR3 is CASSEDGNYGYTF. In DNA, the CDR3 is TGTGCCAGCAGTGAAGATGGTAACTATGGCTACACCTTC.

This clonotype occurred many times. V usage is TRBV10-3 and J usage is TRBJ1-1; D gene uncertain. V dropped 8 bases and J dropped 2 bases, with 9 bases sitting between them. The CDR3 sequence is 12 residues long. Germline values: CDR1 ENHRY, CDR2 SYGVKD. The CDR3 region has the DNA TGTGCCATCGGGCAGTCAAACACTGAAGCTTTCTTT. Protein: CAIGQSNTEAFF.

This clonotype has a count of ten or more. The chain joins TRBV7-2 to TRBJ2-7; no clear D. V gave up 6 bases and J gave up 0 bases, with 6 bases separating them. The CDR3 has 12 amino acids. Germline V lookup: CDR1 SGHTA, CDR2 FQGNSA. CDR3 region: CASSRSSYEQYF. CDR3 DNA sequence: TGTGCCAGCAGTCGCTCCTCCTACGAGCAGTACTTC.

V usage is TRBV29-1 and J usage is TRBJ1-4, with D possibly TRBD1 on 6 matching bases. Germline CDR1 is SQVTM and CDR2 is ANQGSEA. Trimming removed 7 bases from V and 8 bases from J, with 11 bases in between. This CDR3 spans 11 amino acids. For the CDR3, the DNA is TGCAGCGCTGTAACAGGGGAAAAACTGTTTTTT. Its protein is CSAVTGEKLFF. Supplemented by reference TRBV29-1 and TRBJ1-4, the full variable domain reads SAVISQKPSRDICQRGTSLTIQCQVDSQVTMMFWYRQQPGQSLTLIATANQGSEATYESGFVIDKFPISRPNLTFSTLTVSNMSPEDSSIYLCSAVTGEKLFFGSGTQLSVL.

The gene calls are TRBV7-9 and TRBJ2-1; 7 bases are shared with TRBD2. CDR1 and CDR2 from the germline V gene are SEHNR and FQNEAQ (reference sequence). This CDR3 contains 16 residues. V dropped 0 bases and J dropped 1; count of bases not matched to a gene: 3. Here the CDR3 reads CASSLARGSSYNEQFF. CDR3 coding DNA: TGTGCCAGCAGCTTAGCGCGGGGGAGTTCCTACAATGAGCAGTTCTTC.

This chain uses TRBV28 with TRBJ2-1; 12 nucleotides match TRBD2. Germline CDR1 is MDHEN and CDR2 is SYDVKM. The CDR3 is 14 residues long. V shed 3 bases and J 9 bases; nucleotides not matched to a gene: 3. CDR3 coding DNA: TGTGCCAGCAGTTTGACGGGACTAGCGGGTGAGCAGTTCTTC. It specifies CASSLTGLAGEQFF.

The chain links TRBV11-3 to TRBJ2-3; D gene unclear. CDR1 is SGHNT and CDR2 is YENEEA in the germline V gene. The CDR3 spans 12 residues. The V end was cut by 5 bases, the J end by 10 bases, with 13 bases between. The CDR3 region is CASSGIGPPQYF. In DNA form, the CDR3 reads TGTGCCAGCAGCGGCATCGGACCCCCGCAGTATTTT.

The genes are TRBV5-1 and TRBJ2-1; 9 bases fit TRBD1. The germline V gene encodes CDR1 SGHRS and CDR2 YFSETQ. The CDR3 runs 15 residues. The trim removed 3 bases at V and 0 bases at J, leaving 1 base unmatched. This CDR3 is CASSSDRGSYNEQFF. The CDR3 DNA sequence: TGCGCCAGCAGCTCGGACAGGGGCTCCTACAATGAGCAGTTCTTC.

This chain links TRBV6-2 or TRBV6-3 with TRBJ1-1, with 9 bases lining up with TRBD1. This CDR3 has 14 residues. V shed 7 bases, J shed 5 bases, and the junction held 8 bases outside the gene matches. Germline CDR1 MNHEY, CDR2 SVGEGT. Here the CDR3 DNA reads TGTGCCAGCACCAGGGGGACAGGGCGGACTGAAGCTTTCTTT. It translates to CASTRGTGRTEAFF.

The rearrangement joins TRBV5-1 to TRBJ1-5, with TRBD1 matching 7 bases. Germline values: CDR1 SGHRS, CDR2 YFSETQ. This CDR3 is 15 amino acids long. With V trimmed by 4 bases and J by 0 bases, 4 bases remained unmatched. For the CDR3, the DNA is TGCGCCAGCAGCGCACAGGGGTATAGCAATCAGCCCCAGCATTTT. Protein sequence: CASSAQGYSNQPQHF.

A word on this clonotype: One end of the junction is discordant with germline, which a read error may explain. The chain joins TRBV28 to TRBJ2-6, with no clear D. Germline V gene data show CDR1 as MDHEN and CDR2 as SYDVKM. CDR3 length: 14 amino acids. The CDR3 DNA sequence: TGTGCCAGCACACGAGGCTCTAGGGCCAACGTCCTGACTTTC. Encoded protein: CASTRGSRANVLTF.

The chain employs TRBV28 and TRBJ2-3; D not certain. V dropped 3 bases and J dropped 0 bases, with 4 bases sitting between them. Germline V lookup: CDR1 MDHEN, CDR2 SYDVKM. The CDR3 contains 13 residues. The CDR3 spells CASSFDSTDTQYF. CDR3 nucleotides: TGTGCCAGCAGTTTTGACAGCACAGATACGCAGTATTTT.

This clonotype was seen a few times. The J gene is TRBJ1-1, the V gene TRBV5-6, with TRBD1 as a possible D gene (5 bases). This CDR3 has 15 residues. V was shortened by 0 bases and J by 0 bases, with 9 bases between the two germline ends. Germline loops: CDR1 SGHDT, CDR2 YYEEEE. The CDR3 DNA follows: TGTGCCAGCAGCTTGGAAGTGGGACTGAACACTGAAGCTTTCTTT. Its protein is CASSLEVGLNTEAFF.

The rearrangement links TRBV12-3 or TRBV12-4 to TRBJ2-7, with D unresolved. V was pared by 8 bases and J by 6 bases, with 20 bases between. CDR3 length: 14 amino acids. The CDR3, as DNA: TGTGCCAGCGCCTTCCGGGTCCTATTGACCGAGCAGTACTTC. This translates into CASAFRVLLTEQYF.

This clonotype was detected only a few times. Written as DNA, the CDR3 is TGTGCCAGCAGTTTATCGCCGGACCCCGGGCGTGGTAATGAGCAGTTCTTC. As protein: CASSLSPDPGRGNEQFF. V gene TRBV27 combines with J gene TRBJ2-1; D is unclear. Trimming cost V 0 bases and J 7 bases, with 19 bases left between them. This CDR3 spans 17 amino acids. Germline CDR1 reads MNHEY; CDR2 reads SMNVEV (reference sequence).

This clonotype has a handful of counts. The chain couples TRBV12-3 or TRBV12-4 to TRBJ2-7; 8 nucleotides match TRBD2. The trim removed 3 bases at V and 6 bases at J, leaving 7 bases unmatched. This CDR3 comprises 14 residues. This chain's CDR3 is CASSFSGLGPEQYF. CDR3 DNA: TGTGCCAGCAGTTTCTCGGGACTAGGGCCCGAGCAGTACTTC.